This record looks at one T cell receptor beta chain sequence and its context. Per the study methods: Reference gene primers were amplified, and this amplification served to estimate nucleated cell counts. Here immunoSEQ multiplex PCR was the method, and the copy in TCRdb shows in-frame clones only, minus some. D and trimming were read from the DNA, whereas the V and J calls and clone size are those reported in that table. The sample includes tens of thousands of clones, 91% of them seen just once. The CDR3 is 12 residues long. V was cut by 0 bases and J by 5 bases, with 4 bases left in between. Germline values: CDR1 SGHNT, CDR2 YENEEA. The record originates from a study of blood T cell repertoires in COVID-19. Whole-study context: Samples taken during acute and convalescent COVID-19 were collected in the United States, Italy and Spain. T cells, B-cell-depleted T cells, or PBMCs provided the cDNA or gDNA that served as material.

Material: peripheral blood. V usage is TRBV11-3 and J usage is TRBJ2-5; D is uncertain. This sequence was found in a human donor with active COVID-19. The donor label of this sample is uncertain. The CDR3 loop reads CASSLDGETQYF. CDR3 bases: TGTGCCAGCAGCTTAGACGGGGAGACCCAGTACTTC.